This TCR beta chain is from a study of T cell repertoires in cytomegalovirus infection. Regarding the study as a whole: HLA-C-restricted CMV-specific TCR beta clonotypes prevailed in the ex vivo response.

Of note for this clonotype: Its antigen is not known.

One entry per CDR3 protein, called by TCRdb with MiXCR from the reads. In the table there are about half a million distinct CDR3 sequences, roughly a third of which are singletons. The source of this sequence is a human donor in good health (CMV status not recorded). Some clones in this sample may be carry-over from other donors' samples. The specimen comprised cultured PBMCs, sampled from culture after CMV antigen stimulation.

The CDR3 spells CASSPGVNTDTQYF. The CDR3 DNA sequence: TGTGCCAGCAGCCCAGGAGTTAACACAGATACGCAGTATTTT. The V gene is TRBV7-2, the J gene TRBJ2-3; D gene uncertain. Germline CDR1 reads SGHTA; CDR2 reads FQGNSA. This CDR3 contains 14 residues. V shed 5 bases and J shed 2 bases, with 11 bases lying between them.